The rows below give T cell receptor beta chains drawn from one sample of a study of patients and donors after allogeneic stem cell transplantation. TCRdb processed the RT-PCR reads anew with MiXCR; each CDR3 protein has one entry. The profile shows around 200,000 distinct CDR3 sequences, more than 35% of them singletons. The material sequenced was blood, either unsorted or a sorted T cell fraction (not recorded which). The receptors here all came from a human donor who was either an allogeneic HSCT recipient or a stem cell or donor lymphocyte infusion donor (not recorded which). It is not recorded whose cells these are; they may come from a transplant donor. Both conserved end residues are part of each CDR3. The D gene is left open where the match is weak. Where a row states a size, it is once, few, many or the class of an expanded clone; other rows omit it.

abundance,j_gene,d_gene,v_gene,CDR3nt,CDR3aa
.,TRBJ1-2,TRBD1,TRBV9,TGTGCCAGCAGCGACGGGACAGCAAACAACTATGGCTACACCTTC,CASSDGTANNYGYTF
.,TRBJ1-1,TRBD1,TRBV15,TGTGCCACCAGCAGCCGGGACAGGGGGACTTATGAAGCTTTCTTT,CATSSRDRGTYEAFF
.,TRBJ1-6,.,TRBV12-3/TRBV12-4,TGTGCCAGCAGTGCTTCCAGGGTCTCCGCACCCCTCCACTTT,CASSASRVSAPLHF
few,TRBJ1-2,.,TRBV27,TGTGCCAGCGGCTTAGACACGCCGGGTGATGGCTACACCTTC,CASGLDTPGDGYTF
.,TRBJ1-1,TRBD1,TRBV4-3,TGCGCCAGCAGCCAAACGCAGGGGGTTCACACTGAAGCTTTCTTT,CASSQTQGVHTEAFF
few,TRBJ2-5,.,TRBV10-3,TGTGCCATCAGTGGGGCTGATCAAGAGACCCAGTACTTC,CAISGADQETQYF
.,TRBJ1-1,.,TRBV5-1,TGCGCCAGCAGCTTGGACGGGGGGATCACTGAAGCTTTCTTT,CASSLDGGITEAFF
.,TRBJ1-5,TRBD1,TRBV20-1,TGCAGTGCTAGAGAAACGGACAGGGATCAGCCCCAGCATTTT,CSARETDRDQPQHF
.,TRBJ2-1,TRBD1,TRBV9,TGTGCCAGCAGCGTAGGAAGACAGGGTGTGTCCTACAATGAGCAGTTCTTC,CASSVGRQGVSYNEQFF
.,TRBJ1-5,.,TRBV20-1,TGCAGTGCTAGTTTGGGTCAGCCCCAGCATTTT,CSASLGQPQHF
many,TRBJ1-6,.,TRBV10-3,TGTGCCATCAGTCAACCCCCGAAGGGGTTTTCACCCCTCCACTTT,CAISQPPKGFSPLHF
.,TRBJ2-3,.,TRBV5-1,TGCGCCAGCAGCTTGGTGGGCTCTCCCCGAACAGATACGCAGTATTTT,CASSLVGSPRTDTQYF
once,TRBJ1-5,TRBD1,TRBV7-8,TGTGCCAGCAGCTCCGGGACAGCCCTTTATAGCAATCAGCCCCAGCATTTT,CASSSGTALYSNQPQHF
few,TRBJ1-1,.,TRBV12-3/TRBV12-4,TGTGCCAGCACCCTAATGGGGGGGCTTTCGTTCACTGAAGCTTTCTTT,CASTLMGGLSFTEAFF
.,TRBJ1-3,.,TRBV2,TGTGCCAGCAGTGAACTGTCAGCAGGAAACACCATATATTTT,CASSELSAGNTIYF
.,TRBJ2-7,.,TRBV30,TGCGCCTGGTCCACCTATGGAGAGCAGTACTTC,CAWSTYGEQYF
.,TRBJ1-5,TRBD1,TRBV7-2,TGTGCCAGCAGCCCAGTCGGGACAGGCAATCAGCCCCAGCATTTT,CASSPVGTGNQPQHF
few,TRBJ1-2,.,TRBV15,TGTGCCACCAGCAGAGATCTGGCAGACTATGGCTACACCTTC,CATSRDLADYGYTF
.,TRBJ1-2,.,TRBV10-3,TGTGCCATCAGTGATCAGGGGTATGGCTACACCTTC,CAISDQGYGYTF
.,TRBJ2-7,TRBD1,TRBV4-3,TGCGCCAGCAGCCAAGAAGGACAGGGCCGCGTATTGCACGAGCAGTACTTC,CASSQEGQGRVLHEQYF
.,TRBJ2-7,.,TRBV6-5,TGTGCCAGCAGTTACCGGCAGGGCCACGAGCAGTACTTC,CASSYRQGHEQYF
few,TRBJ2-2,.,TRBV29-1,TGCAGCGTTCAACGCAGGCCGAACACCGGGGAGCTGTTTTTT,CSVQRRPNTGELFF
few,TRBJ1-6,TRBD1,TRBV10-3,TGTGCCATCAGTGGACAGGGGTTGGGACCCCTCCACTTT,CAISGQGLGPLHF
few,TRBJ1-1,.,TRBV5-1,TGCGCCAGCAGCCCGAGGGGGGGTCCAGGGGCTGAAGCTTTCTTT,CASSPRGGPGAEAFF
few,TRBJ1-5,.,TRBV12-3/TRBV12-4,TGTGCCAGCAGCCGACAGTACAATCAGCCCCAGCATTTT,CASSRQYNQPQHF
few,TRBJ2-1,.,TRBV11-3,TGTGCCAGCAGCTTAGATGGCAGACCATACAATGAGCAGTTCTTC,CASSLDGRPYNEQFF
.,TRBJ1-6,TRBD1,TRBV20-1,TGCAGTGCTAGAAGGACAGGCCTGAATTCACCCCTCCACTTT,CSARRTGLNSPLHF
.,TRBJ1-2,.,TRBV2,TGTGCCAGCAGGACGCTTAACTATGGCTACACCTTC,CASRTLNYGYTF
.,TRBJ1-5,.,TRBV28,TGTGCCAGCAGCCTGGCCGGAGGGATCAATCAGCCCCAGCATTTT,CASSLAGGINQPQHF
few,TRBJ2-3,TRBD2,TRBV9,TGTGCCAGCAGCGCCACTAGCGGGGGCACAGATACGCAGTATTTT,CASSATSGGTDTQYF
.,TRBJ2-2,.,TRBV11-2,TGTGCCAGCAGCTTAGATGGAGTACACTCCGGGGAGCTGTTTTTT,CASSLDGVHSGELFF
.,TRBJ1-2,.,TRBV28,TGTGCCAGCAGTCCTTGGGACGGTTTTGGCTACACCTTC,CASSPWDGFGYTF
.,TRBJ1-3,.,TRBV9,TGTGCCAGCAGCGGGGGGTCTGGAAACACCATACATTTT,CASSGGSGNTIHF
few,TRBJ1-3,.,TRBV29-1,TGCAGCGTTGGGATCCCACCCTCTGGAAACACCATATATTTT,CSVGIPPSGNTIYF
few,TRBJ1-1,.,TRBV9,TGTGCCAGCAGCCCACGTGGAGGGTTGGCGAACACTGAAGCTTTCTTT,CASSPRGGLANTEAFF
.,TRBJ1-5,.,TRBV4-2,TGTGCCAGCAGCCAACGGCTCGCCTGGGGCAATCAGCCCCAGCATTTT,CASSQRLAWGNQPQHF
.,TRBJ1-4,.,TRBV11-2,TGTGCCAGCAGCTTAGATGTGGGGACTAATGAAAAACTGTTTTTT,CASSLDVGTNEKLFF
.,TRBJ2-3,.,TRBV12-3/TRBV12-4,TGTGCCAGCAGCCCCGGCCCAGTCAAACGGGGGGATACGCAGTATTTT,CASSPGPVKRGDTQYF
.,TRBJ1-4,TRBD1,TRBV7-8,TGTGCCAGCAGCCGACAGGGAGTGTATGAAAAACTGTTTTTT,CASSRQGVYEKLFF
.,TRBJ2-3,TRBD1,TRBV6-2/TRBV6-3,TGTGCCAGCAGTTACTCGAGCCAGGGGGTGTTCACAGATACGCAGTATTTT,CASSYSSQGVFTDTQYF
once,TRBJ1-4,TRBD1,TRBV27,TGTGCCAGCAGTCCGTTTCCGGGACAGGGACCGACAACTAATGAAAAACTGTTTTTT,CASSPFPGQGPTTNEKLFF
few,TRBJ1-1,.,TRBV5-1,TGCGCCAGCAGCTTGTGGGGAGACAGTTACGATTCTGAAGCTTTCTTT,CASSLWGDSYDSEAFF
.,TRBJ2-7,.,TRBV27,TGTGCCAGCAGTGACCAGGGGGGTACCGCCCTCTCCTACGAGCAGTACTTC,CASSDQGGTALSYEQYF
.,TRBJ1-1,TRBD1,TRBV5-1,TGCGCCAGCAGCATGACAGGGAATACTGAAGCTTTCTTT,CASSMTGNTEAFF
.,TRBJ2-7,.,TRBV20-1,TGCAGTGCTAGAACTAGCCAGTCCTACGAGCAGTACTTC,CSARTSQSYEQYF
.,TRBJ1-4,.,TRBV20-1,TGCAGTGCCAACGGGGCAGGGCTTGAAAAACTGTTTTTT,CSANGAGLEKLFF
.,TRBJ2-3,.,TRBV4-3,TGCGCCAGCAGCCAAGAGGCCCCGCGGGGAACAGATACGCAGTATTTT,CASSQEAPRGTDTQYF
.,TRBJ2-1,.,TRBV5-6,TGTGCCAGCAGCTACCAAAGGACAGAGCAGTTCTTC,CASSYQRTEQFF
few,TRBJ1-2,TRBD1,TRBV7-2,TGTGCCAGCAGCTTTAAGGGGACAGGGGCCCACTATGGCTACACCTTC,CASSFKGTGAHYGYTF
.,TRBJ2-3,.,TRBV6-6,TGTGCCAGCAGTTATGGGGTAGCGGCGAGCACAGATACGCAGTATTTT,CASSYGVAASTDTQYF
.,TRBJ2-7,TRBD1,TRBV6-5,TGTGCCAGCAGTTCGGTAGGGACAGTTCGGGACGAGCAGTACTTC,CASSSVGTVRDEQYF
few,TRBJ1-6,.,TRBV27,TGTGCCAGCAGTTTAACTGGGACCTCGATGACCTATAATTCACCCCTCCACTTT,CASSLTGTSMTYNSPLHF
.,TRBJ2-7,.,TRBV15,TGTGCCACACGGGACGGCAGCTACGAGCAGTACTTC,CATRDGSYEQYF
.,TRBJ1-6,TRBD1,TRBV5-1,TGCGCCAGCAGCTCAGGACAGGAGAATTCACCCCTCCACTTT,CASSSGQENSPLHF
.,TRBJ1-3,.,TRBV5-6,TGTGCCAGCAGCTTTGTGAGCGGTCCCACCATATATTTT,CASSFVSGPTIYF
once,TRBJ1-2,.,TRBV4-1,TGCGCCAGCAGCCAAGAGGCAGGGATTAGTGGCTACACCTTC,CASSQEAGISGYTF
.,TRBJ2-1,TRBD2,TRBV5-1,TGCGCCAGCAGCTTGGCCGTCAATAGCGGGGGCAATGAGCAGTTCTTC,CASSLAVNSGGNEQFF
.,TRBJ1-2,TRBD1,TRBV6-6,TGTGCCAGCAGTTACCGGGACAGGGACTATGGCTACACCTTC,CASSYRDRDYGYTF